This T cell receptor beta chain was obtained from a study of blood T cell repertoires in COVID-19 (dated by TCRdb to 2018 to 2020). A note on the overall study: The collaborator samples originated in the United States, Italy and Spain and spanned the acute and convalescent phases of COVID-19. The material from the prospective study consisted of cDNA or gDNA derived from T cells, B-cell-depleted T cells, or PBMCs. Deeply sampled blood TCRbeta repertoires from subjects exposed to, actively infected with, or recovered from COVID-19 were included in the dataset. A freely available public database, intended as a resource for researchers studying the immune response to SARS-CoV-2, is where the repertoires were released. The samples were drawn from two sources: the first 160 participants of the ongoing ImmuneRACE study, and 950 to 1,500 subjects contributed by 6 global collaborators. Nearly every sample came with metadata listing a de-identified subject ID, COVID-19 status, age in years and sex. Where available, HLA class I and class II types were obtained from metadata supplied by the sample provider rather than from assay-based typing.

At one collaborating source in Seattle, patients were enrolled during active infection and were followed longitudinally through the course of disease. The collaborating institutions used their own protocols to collect whole blood in K2EDTA tubes. For TCRbeta analysis, collaborator samples were shipped as frozen whole blood, as isolated PBMCs, or as DNA extracted from either sample type. Notes on this clone: Its specific antigen is unknown. The input lacks base qualities; no much larger clone sits a single base away.

The trim is 6 bases for V and 5 bases for J, with a gap of 11 bases between the germline ends. From its cysteine to its phenylalanine, the CDR3 spans 13 amino acids. Here the CDR3 DNA is all that survives: 39 bases in frame from base 1. The immunoSEQ Assay, a bias-controlled multiplex PCR, was used to amplify TCRbeta CDR3 regions from genomic DNA. The authors processed their data as follows. Nucleated cell counts per sample were estimated from amplification of reference gene primers within the assay. Sequence reads were collapsed and filtered to measure the absolute abundance of every unique TCRbeta CDR3 rearrangement. For each sample, productive Simpson clonality was calculated by taking the square root of Simpson's diversity index across productive rearrangements. The source is immuneACCESS, and TCRdb retained only in-frame sequences with V and J called. Part of the clones is not carried over; for the studies checked, unresolved V genes explain less than half of this, and the remainder is unexplained. V and J calls and clone size are given by that table; D and trimming were obtained from the DNA. Recorded for this sample are 77,000 or so clones; 83% of them occurred a single time. Approximately 7% of the sample rests with the top ten.

Results the study describes overall, beyond this receptor: The amount of clinical and demographic metadata varied by source and participant and was provided uncurated.

Source material: peripheral blood. Here the chain combines TRBV12-3 or TRBV12-4 and TRBJ1-5; no D gene is confidently identified. The receptor was derived from a man younger than 40 with COVID-19, enrolled during active disease. The nucleotides are TGTGCCAGCAGCCTATCGGAGGATCAGCCCCAGCATTTT. Its amino acids are CASSLSEDQPQHF.